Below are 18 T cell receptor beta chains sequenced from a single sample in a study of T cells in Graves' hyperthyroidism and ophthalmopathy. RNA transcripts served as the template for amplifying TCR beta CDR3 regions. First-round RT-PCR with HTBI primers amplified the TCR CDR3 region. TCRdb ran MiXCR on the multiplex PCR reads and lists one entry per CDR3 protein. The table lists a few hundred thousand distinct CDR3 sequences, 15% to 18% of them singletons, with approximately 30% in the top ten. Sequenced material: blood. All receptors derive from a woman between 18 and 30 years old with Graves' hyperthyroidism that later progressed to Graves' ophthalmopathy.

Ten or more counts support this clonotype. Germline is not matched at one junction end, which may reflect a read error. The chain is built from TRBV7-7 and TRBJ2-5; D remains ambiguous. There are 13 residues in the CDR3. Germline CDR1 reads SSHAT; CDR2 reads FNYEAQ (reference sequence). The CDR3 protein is CASSLATTETQYF. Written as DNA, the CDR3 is TGTGCTAGCAGCTTAGCCACAACCGAGACCCAGTACTTC.

The CDR3 spells CASRLPSTDTQYF. CDR3 coding DNA: TGTGCCAGCAGACTACCTAGCACAGATACGCAGTATTTT. The J gene is TRBJ2-3, the V gene TRBV7-2; D is uncertain. The CDR3 runs to 13 residues. The germline V and J ends were trimmed by 6 bases and 0 bases, with 7 bases remaining between them. CDR1 SGHTA and CDR2 FQGNSA come from the germline V gene. Variable domain in full (rest from reference TRBV7-2 and TRBJ2-3): GAGVSQSPSNKVTEKGKDVELRCDPISGHTALYWYRQSLGQGLEFLIYFQGNSAPDKSGLPSDRFSAERTGGSVSTLTIQRTQQEDSAVYLCASRLPSTDTQYFGPGTRLTVL.

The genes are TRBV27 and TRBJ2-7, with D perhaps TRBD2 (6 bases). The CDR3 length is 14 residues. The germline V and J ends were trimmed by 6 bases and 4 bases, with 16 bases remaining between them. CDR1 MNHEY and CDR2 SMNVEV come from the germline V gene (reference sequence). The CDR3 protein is CASRGGSERYEQYF. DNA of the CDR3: TGTGCCAGCAGAGGAGGGTCAGAGCGTTACGAGCAGTACTTC.

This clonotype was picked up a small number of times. This CDR3 reads CASSLGVPGANVLTF. The CDR3 DNA reads TGTGCCAGCAGTTTAGGTGTCCCTGGGGCCAACGTCCTGACTTTC. The chain is built from TRBV27 and TRBJ2-6; D is uncertain. This CDR3 comprises 15 residues. The V gene lost 2 bases and the J gene lost 2 bases, with 7 bases spanning the gap. Germline CDR1 MNHEY, CDR2 SMNVEV (reference sequence).

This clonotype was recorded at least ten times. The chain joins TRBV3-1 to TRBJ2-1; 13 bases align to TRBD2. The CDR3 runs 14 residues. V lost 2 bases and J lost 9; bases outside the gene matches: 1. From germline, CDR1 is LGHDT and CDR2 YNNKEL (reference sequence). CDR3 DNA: TGTGCCAGCAGCCAAACTAGCGGGAGGGGTGAGCAGTTCTTC. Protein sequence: CASSQTSGRGEQFF.

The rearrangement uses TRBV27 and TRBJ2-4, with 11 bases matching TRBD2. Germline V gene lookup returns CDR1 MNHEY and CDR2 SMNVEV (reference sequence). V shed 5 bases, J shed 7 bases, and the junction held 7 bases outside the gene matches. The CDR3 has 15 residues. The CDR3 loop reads CASSLTGTSGNIQYF. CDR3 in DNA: TGTGCCAGCAGTCTGACCGGGACTAGCGGTAACATTCAGTACTTC.

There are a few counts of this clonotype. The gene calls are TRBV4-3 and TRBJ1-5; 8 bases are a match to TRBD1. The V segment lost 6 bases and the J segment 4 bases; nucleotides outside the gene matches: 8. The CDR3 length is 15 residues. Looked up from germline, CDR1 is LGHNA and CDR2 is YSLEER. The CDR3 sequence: CASSERTGSNQPQHF. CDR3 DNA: TGCGCCAGCAGTGAGAGGACAGGGTCGAATCAGCCCCAGCATTTT.

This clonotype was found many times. The DNA of the CDR3 is TGCAGTGCTTCGGGGTTCTTAGCTGAAGCTTTCTTT. It is translated as CSASGFLAEAFF. This chain uses TRBV20-1 with TRBJ1-1; D is ambiguous. Germline CDR1 is DFQATT and CDR2 is SNEGSKA (reference sequence). This CDR3 is built from 12 residues. Trimming took off 5 bases at V and 6 bases at J, with 13 bases between the two ends.

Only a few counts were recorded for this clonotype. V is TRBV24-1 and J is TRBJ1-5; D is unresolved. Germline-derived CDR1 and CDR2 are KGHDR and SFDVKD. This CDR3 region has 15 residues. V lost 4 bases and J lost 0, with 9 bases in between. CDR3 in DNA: TGTGCCACCAGTGACGGGATCAATAGCAATCAGCCCCAGCATTTT. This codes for CATSDGINSNQPQHF.

The CDR3 reads CASSLEGFTEAFF. CDR3 sequence (DNA): TGTGCCAGCAGCTTGGAAGGGTTCACTGAAGCTTTCTTT. V is TRBV5-6 and J is TRBJ1-1; unclear D gene. Germline assignment: CDR1 SGHDT and CDR2 YYEEEE. The CDR3 loop spans 13 amino acids. The V end was cut by 0 bases, the J end by 4 bases, with 7 bases between.

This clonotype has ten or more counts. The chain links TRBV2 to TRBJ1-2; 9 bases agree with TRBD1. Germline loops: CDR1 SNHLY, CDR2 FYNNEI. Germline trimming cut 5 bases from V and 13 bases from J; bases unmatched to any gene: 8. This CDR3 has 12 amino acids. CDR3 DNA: TGTGCCAGCAGTCCTCCGGGACAGGGATGCACCTTC. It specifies CASSPPGQGCTF.

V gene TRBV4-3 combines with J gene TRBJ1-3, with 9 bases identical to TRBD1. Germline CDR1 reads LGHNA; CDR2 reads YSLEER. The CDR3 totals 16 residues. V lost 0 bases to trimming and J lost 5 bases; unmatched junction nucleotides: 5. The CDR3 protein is CASSQDPGQGRNTIYF. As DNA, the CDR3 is TGCGCCAGCAGCCAAGACCCGGGACAGGGCAGAAACACCATATATTTT.

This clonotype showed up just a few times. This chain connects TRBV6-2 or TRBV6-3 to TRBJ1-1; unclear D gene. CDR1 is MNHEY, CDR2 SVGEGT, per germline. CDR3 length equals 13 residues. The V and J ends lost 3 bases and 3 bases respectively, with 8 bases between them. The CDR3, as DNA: TGTGCCAGCAGTTATTGGGTTTACACTGAAGCTTTCTTT. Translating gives CASSYWVYTEAFF.

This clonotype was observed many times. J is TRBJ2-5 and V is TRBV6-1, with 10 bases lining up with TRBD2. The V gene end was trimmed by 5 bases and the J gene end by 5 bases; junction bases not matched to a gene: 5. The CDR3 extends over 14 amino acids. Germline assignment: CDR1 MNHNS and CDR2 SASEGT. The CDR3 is CASSKTSGSETQYF. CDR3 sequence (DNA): TGTGCCAGCAGTAAGACTAGCGGGTCTGAGACCCAGTACTTC.

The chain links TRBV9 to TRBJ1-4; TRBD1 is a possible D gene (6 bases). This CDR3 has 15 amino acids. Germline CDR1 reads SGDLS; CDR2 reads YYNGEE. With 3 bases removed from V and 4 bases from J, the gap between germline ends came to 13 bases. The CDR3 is CASSGGQTFNEKLFF. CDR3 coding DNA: TGTGCCAGCAGCGGCGGACAGACCTTTAATGAAAAACTGTTTTTT.

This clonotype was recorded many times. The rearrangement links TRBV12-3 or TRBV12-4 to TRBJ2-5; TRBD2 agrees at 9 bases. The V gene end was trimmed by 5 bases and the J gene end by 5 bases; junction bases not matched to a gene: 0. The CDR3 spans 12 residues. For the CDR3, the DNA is TGTGCCAGCAGTACTAGCGGGGAGACCCAGTACTTC. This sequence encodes CASSTSGETQYF.

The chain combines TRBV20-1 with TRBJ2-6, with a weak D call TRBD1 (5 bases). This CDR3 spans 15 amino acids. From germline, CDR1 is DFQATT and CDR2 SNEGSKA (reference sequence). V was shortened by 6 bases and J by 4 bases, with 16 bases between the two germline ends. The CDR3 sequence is CSAPIAGSGANVLTF. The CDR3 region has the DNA TGCAGTGCCCCAATCGCAGGGTCAGGGGCCAACGTCCTGACTTTC.

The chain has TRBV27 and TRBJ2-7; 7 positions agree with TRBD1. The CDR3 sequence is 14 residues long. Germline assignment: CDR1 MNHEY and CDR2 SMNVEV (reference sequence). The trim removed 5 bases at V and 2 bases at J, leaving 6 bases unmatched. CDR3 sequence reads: CASSTGTVAYEQYF. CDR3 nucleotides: TGTGCCAGCAGTACCGGGACAGTGGCCTACGAGCAGTACTTC.